What follows is one T cell receptor (beta chain) and its context. The antigen remains undetermined. The sample originates from a study of long-term antiretroviral therapy in people with HIV. Study at large: Earliest sampling preceded the 2015 immediate-ART recommendation by about a decade.

Study findings and constraints: Across all time points, the repertoire was dominated by clones that expanded before ART.

Running of the v3.0 immunoSEQ assay took place at survey level. Libraries were prepared by immunoSEQ multiplex PCR; TCRdb keeps only in-frame clonotypes and omits some of them. The data show tens of thousands of clones, 87% seen once. Treatment of all HIV participants took place in the United States. Held in samples before DNA extraction were roughly 0.9-11 million cryopreserved PBMC. Germline CDR1 is KGHSY and CDR2 is FQNENV. The CDR3 extends over 16 amino acids. V dropped 1 base and J dropped 4 bases, with 14 bases sitting between them. The sequence derives from a man younger than 35 with HIV. The rearrangement links TRBV16 to TRBJ1-5; no reliable D call. The sequences come from unsorted PBMCs, collected 1.1 years after starting antiretroviral therapy. As DNA, the CDR3 is TGTGCCAGCAGCCAATACATGTCGGAGCGGAATCAGCCCCAGCATTTT. As protein: CASSQYMSERNQPQHF.